The TCR beta chain described here comes from a study of CD8 T cells in ankylosing spondylitis. TCRdb passed the 5' RACE reads through MiXCR, listing each CDR3 protein once. The sample includes some 840,000 distinct CDR3 sequences, about 11% seen only once; the top ten take approximately 0.5%. Findings of the study overall: Researchers reportedly found disease-linked clones significantly enriched in matched ankylosing spondylitis synovial fluid. Ankylosing spondylitis blood appeared to carry a characteristic TCR beta motif of roughly 8 highly homologous variants.

This clonotype showed up many times. Antigen: not known. With 3 bases removed from V and 6 bases from J, the gap between germline ends came to 15 bases. The CDR3 contains 15 residues. Sequencing was done on a sample of blood, either unsorted or a sorted T cell fraction (not recorded which). The sequence came from a male donor with ankylosing spondylitis. V and J are TRBV12-3 or TRBV12-4 and TRBJ1-5, with a possible D match to TRBD1 (5 bases). In DNA form, the CDR3 reads TGTGCCAGCAGTTTTGGGACCTACCAAGGTCAGCCCCAGCATTTT. Protein: CASSFGTYQGQPQHF.